The rows below give T cell receptor beta chains drawn from one sample of a study of blood T cell repertoires in COVID-19. Generated by immunoSEQ multiplex PCR, the TCRdb table keeps only in-frame clones and is missing some. Among about 130,000 clones, roughly 83% were seen once, and the ten largest hold about 12%. Input material: peripheral blood. These receptor sequences come from a woman in her twenties or thirties who had recovered from COVID-19. CDR3s include the opening cysteine and the closing phenylalanine or tryptophan. The order of the fields is CDR3 DNA, CDR3 protein, D gene, clone size, V gene, J gene. The D gene is left open where the match is weak. Clone size is not always given. Where it is, it says once, few, many or a class for expanded clones.

TGTGCCAGCAGCTCCGTCCTGACTAGCGGGAGTTTTGAGCAGTTCTTC,CASSSVLTSGSFEQFF,TRBD2,.,TRBV5-8,TRBJ2-1
TGTGCCAGCAGCCGCGGGACTAGCGGTTCCTACAATGAGCAGTTCTTC,CASSRGTSGSYNEQFF,TRBD2,.,TRBV11-3,TRBJ2-1
TGCGCCAGCAGCTCGGGACTAGCGGGGCCCACAGATACGCAGTATTTT,CASSSGLAGPTDTQYF,TRBD2,.,TRBV5-1,TRBJ2-3
TGTGCCAGCAGCGTAGTAGGACAAGGAGACATTCAGTACTTC,CASSVVGQGDIQYF,.,.,TRBV9,TRBJ2-4
TGCGCCAGCAGCCAGCCAGGGTCGCGGCGTAGCGGGGAGCTGTTTTTT,CASSQPGSRRSGELFF,.,.,TRBV4-1,TRBJ2-2
TGTGCCAGCAGTGACCAGGGGTGGACTGAAGCTTTCTTT,CASSDQGWTEAFF,.,.,TRBV2,TRBJ1-1
TGCGCCAGCAGCCAAGATTGGTCAGGTGGTCAGCCCCAGCATTTT,CASSQDWSGGQPQHF,.,.,TRBV4-1,TRBJ1-5
TGCGCCAGCAGCTTGAGGAGGGGAGAGACCCAGTACTTC,CASSLRRGETQYF,.,few,TRBV5-1,TRBJ2-5
TGTGCCAGCAGCGTAGGGGAGGGCTCCTACAATGAGCAGTTCTTC,CASSVGEGSYNEQFF,TRBD2,.,TRBV9,TRBJ2-1
TGTGCCAGTAGTATCATTGACAGCGATTACTATGGCTACACCTTC,CASSIIDSDYYGYTF,.,.,TRBV19,TRBJ1-2
TGTGCCAGCAGTCAATCCGGGACAGGGGGCTCCGAGCAGTACTTC,CASSQSGTGGSEQYF,TRBD1,.,TRBV6-4,TRBJ2-7
TGTGCCAGCAGTCTGACAGGGAACACTGAAGCTTTCTTT,CASSLTGNTEAFF,.,.,TRBV12-3/TRBV12-4,TRBJ1-1
TGCGCCAGCAGCTTAGGAGGTTTGGAAAACACTGAAGCTTTCTTT,CASSLGGLENTEAFF,.,many,TRBV5-1,TRBJ1-1
TGTGCCAGCAGTCCCCCAGTGAACACTGAAGCTTTCTTT,CASSPPVNTEAFF,.,.,TRBV12-3/TRBV12-4,TRBJ1-1
TGCGCCAGCAGCTTGGATGGAGTTGCTAACTATGGCTACACCTTC,CASSLDGVANYGYTF,.,.,TRBV5-1,TRBJ1-2
TGCGCCAGCAGCCTTAGCGGGGGCAGCACAGATACGCAGTATTTT,CASSLSGGSTDTQYF,TRBD2,.,TRBV5-1,TRBJ2-3
TGTGCCAGCAGTGAGGGGACAGGGAGCTCTGGAAACACCATATATTTT,CASSEGTGSSGNTIYF,TRBD1,.,TRBV25-1,TRBJ1-3
TGTGCCAGCTCACAGGGACAGGGAGGCAATCAGCCCCAGCATTTT,CASSQGQGGNQPQHF,TRBD1,.,TRBV18,TRBJ1-5
TGTGCCAGCAGCTCCCAGGGACAGGCGAACACTGAAGCTTTCTTT,CASSSQGQANTEAFF,TRBD1,.,TRBV7-2,TRBJ1-1
TGTGCCAGCAGCAAACAGGGGCTCAGCGTCACGGAAGCTTTCTTT,CASSKQGLSVTEAFF,TRBD1,.,TRBV5-4,TRBJ1-1